A selection of T cell receptor beta chains follows, all from one sample in a study of response to subunit inactivated influenza vaccine. Each CDR3 protein gets one entry after TCRdb re-called the RT-PCR reads with MiXCR. The table includes around 600,000 distinct CDR3 sequences, around 11% detected once. This sample also appeared in a second study, on T cells expressing NK-cell markers.

The sequenced sample was PBMCs from blood, obtained on the day of vaccination. The origin of the receptors is a man aged 50 to 59 who received an inactivated influenza vaccine. The CDR3 runs from the conserved cysteine through the conserved F or W. The order of the fields is clone size, V gene, J gene, D gene, CDR3 DNA, CDR3 protein. The D gene is left open where the match is weak. Part of the rows lack a size; the others show once, few, many or a class for expanded clones.

size: many; V: TRBV6-1; J: TRBJ2-2; D: TRBD1; DNA: TGTGCCAGCAGAACCGGGACAGGGGGCGGTACCGGGGAGCTGTTTTTT; CDR3: CASRTGTGGGTGELFF
size: NA; V: TRBV29-1; J: TRBJ1-3; D: TRBD1; DNA: TGCAGCGCAATAAACAGGGGTCGAAACACCATATATTTT; CDR3: CSAINRGRNTIYF
size: few; V: TRBV29-1; J: TRBJ1-2; D: NA; DNA: TGCAGCGTTGGGGGGGATTGGGATGGCTACACCTTC; CDR3: CSVGGDWDGYTF
size: few; V: TRBV5-1; J: TRBJ2-7; D: NA; DNA: TGCGCCAGCAGCCAGCAGGGGTGGAATTACGAGCAGTACTTC; CDR3: CASSQQGWNYEQYF
size: NA; V: TRBV27; J: TRBJ2-3; D: NA; DNA: TGTGCCAGCAGTCCCACACCTATTCCAGATACGCAGTATTTT; CDR3: CASSPTPIPDTQYF
size: few; V: TRBV4-1; J: TRBJ2-1; D: TRBD1; DNA: TGCGCCAGCAGCCAACGGACAGGGGGGAATAATGAGCAGTTCTTC; CDR3: CASSQRTGGNNEQFF
size: few; V: TRBV21-1; J: TRBJ2-3; D: NA; DNA: TGTGCCAGCAGCAAGCTAGAAAGCGGGCAGGGGGACACAGATACGCAGTATTTT; CDR3: CASSKLESGQGDTDTQYF
size: NA; V: TRBV5-1; J: TRBJ1-1; D: TRBD1; DNA: TGCGCCAGCAGCTTTCGGACAGGGATAGAAACTTTCTTT; CDR3: CASSFRTGIETFF
size: NA; V: TRBV12-3/TRBV12-4; J: TRBJ2-1; D: TRBD2; DNA: TGTGCCAGCAGTCCAGGGGTGCGGGGGGCGGGGAATGAGCAGTTCTTC; CDR3: CASSPGVRGAGNEQFF
size: NA; V: TRBV11-2; J: TRBJ2-1; D: TRBD1; DNA: TGTGCCAGCAGCTTATCGGGACAGGGTATGTATGAGCAGTTCTTC; CDR3: CASSLSGQGMYEQFF
size: many; V: TRBV2; J: TRBJ2-3; D: NA; DNA: TGTGCCAGCAGGAACCCCTCCGGCGGTGGGGGCACAGATACGCAGTATTTT; CDR3: CASRNPSGGGGTDTQYF
size: NA; V: TRBV12-3/TRBV12-4; J: TRBJ2-7; D: TRBD2; DNA: TGTGCCAGCACGTCCACGGGAGGGCGTTACGAGCAGTACTTC; CDR3: CASTSTGGRYEQYF
size: many; V: TRBV27; J: TRBJ1-5; D: NA; DNA: TGTGCCAGCAGTTTAACGGGACGGAGCAATCAGCCCCAGCATTTT; CDR3: CASSLTGRSNQPQHF
size: NA; V: TRBV7-2; J: TRBJ2-4; D: NA; DNA: TGTGCCAGCAGCCCCTCGAGAGGGGGGGGTAGAAACATTCAGTACTTC; CDR3: CASSPSRGGGRNIQYF
size: NA; V: TRBV9; J: TRBJ1-6; D: NA; DNA: TGTGCCAGCAGCACCCGGGACGGACGGAATTCACCCCTCCACTTT; CDR3: CASSTRDGRNSPLHF
size: NA; V: TRBV5-1; J: TRBJ1-1; D: TRBD1; DNA: TGCGCCAGCAGCAGGCCAGGGGGTCCTGAAGCTTTCTTT; CDR3: CASSRPGGPEAFF
size: NA; V: TRBV18; J: TRBJ2-1; D: TRBD2; DNA: TGTGCCAGCTCACCAACCGGGACTAGCAGCAATGAGCAGTTCTTC; CDR3: CASSPTGTSSNEQFF
size: few; V: TRBV9; J: TRBJ2-5; D: NA; DNA: TGTGCCAGCAGCGTAGAAGCCACATGGCGGGAGACCCAGTACTTC; CDR3: CASSVEATWRETQYF
size: few; V: TRBV10-3; J: TRBJ2-7; D: NA; DNA: TGTGCCATCAGTGATCCTACCGGGGCCTCGGAGCAGTACTTC; CDR3: CAISDPTGASEQYF
size: NA; V: TRBV7-9; J: TRBJ2-1; D: NA; DNA: TGTGCCAGCAGCCCCGTCCGTGAGCAGTTCTTC; CDR3: CASSPVREQFF
size: NA; V: TRBV12-3/TRBV12-4; J: TRBJ2-3; D: NA; DNA: TGTGCCAGCAGTTTAAAGATTTTCCTTACAGATACGCAGTATTTT; CDR3: CASSLKIFLTDTQYF
size: few; V: TRBV20-1; J: TRBJ2-1; D: TRBD2; DNA: TGCAGTGCCCCAGTAGCGGGGGGGGGCAATGAGCAGTTCTTC; CDR3: CSAPVAGGGNEQFF
size: NA; V: TRBV7-6; J: TRBJ2-7; D: NA; DNA: TGTGCCAGCAGCCTAACTGACAGGCTAATCCACTTC; CDR3: CASSLTDRLIHF
size: few; V: TRBV7-9; J: TRBJ2-7; D: NA; DNA: TGTGCCAGTACAGGGAGCGACGAGCAGTACTTC; CDR3: CASTGSDEQYF
size: many; V: TRBV12-3/TRBV12-4; J: TRBJ1-2; D: NA; DNA: TGTGCCAGCAGTTTAGCCCGGGACTATGGCTACACCTTC; CDR3: CASSLARDYGYTF
size: many; V: TRBV6-2/TRBV6-3; J: TRBJ2-2; D: TRBD2; DNA: TGTGCCAGCAGTTATTCGACTAGCGGGAACACCGGGGAGCTGTTTTTT; CDR3: CASSYSTSGNTGELFF
size: few; V: TRBV30; J: TRBJ2-1; D: NA; DNA: TGTGCCTTTGGATTTAGGGGCTCGAGCTCCTACAATGAGCAGTTCTTC; CDR3: CAFGFRGSSSYNEQFF
size: few; V: TRBV20-1; J: TRBJ2-1; D: TRBD2; DNA: TGCAGTAGTGTACCCGTGACTAGCGGGAGGGCCGATGAGCAGTTCTTC; CDR3: CSSVPVTSGRADEQFF
size: few; V: TRBV21-1; J: TRBJ1-6; D: NA; DNA: TGTGCCAGCAGCACCCCGGGACAGGGCTATAATTCACCCCTCCACTTT; CDR3: CASSTPGQGYNSPLHF
size: NA; V: TRBV11-2; J: TRBJ2-7; D: NA; DNA: TGTGCCAGCAGCGCAGGGCCTCGAGGGGACTCCTACGAGCAGTACTTC; CDR3: CASSAGPRGDSYEQYF
size: many; V: TRBV6-1; J: TRBJ2-2; D: TRBD1; DNA: TGTGCCAGCAGGCAGGGGGCGGAAAGCGGGGAGCTGTTTTTT; CDR3: CASRQGAESGELFF
size: NA; V: TRBV7-9; J: TRBJ1-1; D: NA; DNA: TGTGCCAGCAGCTTAGTCCTGGGAAAGGACACTGAAGCTTTCTTT; CDR3: CASSLVLGKDTEAFF
size: few; V: TRBV28; J: TRBJ2-7; D: NA; DNA: TGTGCCAGCACAGGGGACATGAGCTCCTACGAGCAGTACTTC; CDR3: CASTGDMSSYEQYF
size: NA; V: TRBV5-6; J: TRBJ2-7; D: NA; DNA: TGTGCCAGCAGCCCCCGGTTTGCTCCGCAGTACTTC; CDR3: CASSPRFAPQYF
size: NA; V: TRBV20-1; J: TRBJ2-7; D: NA; DNA: TGCAGTGCCCCGGCTAGCGCCAGGCCCACCTACGAGCAGTACTTC; CDR3: CSAPASARPTYEQYF